This T cell receptor (beta chain) was found in a study of T cell changes during pregnancy in multiple sclerosis. Data came from immunoSEQ multiplex PCR; TCRdb stores just in-frame clones and leaves some out. The sample includes approximately 23,000 clones, about 89% of them seen just once. Germline CDR1 reads LGHNA; CDR2 reads YNFKEQ. This CDR3 has 14 residues. Trimming pared 0 bases from V and 4 bases from J, leaving 6 bases between. The origin of this receptor is a female donor in good health, enrolled as a control in a pregnancy study. The specimen comprised CD4+ T cells from peripheral blood mononuclear cells, sampled after pregnancy. The gene calls are TRBV4-2 and TRBJ2-2; the D is unclear. CDR3 DNA: TGTGCCAGCAGCCAAGATACCGGCACCGGGGAGCTGTTTTTT. Encoded protein: CASSQDTGTGELFF.